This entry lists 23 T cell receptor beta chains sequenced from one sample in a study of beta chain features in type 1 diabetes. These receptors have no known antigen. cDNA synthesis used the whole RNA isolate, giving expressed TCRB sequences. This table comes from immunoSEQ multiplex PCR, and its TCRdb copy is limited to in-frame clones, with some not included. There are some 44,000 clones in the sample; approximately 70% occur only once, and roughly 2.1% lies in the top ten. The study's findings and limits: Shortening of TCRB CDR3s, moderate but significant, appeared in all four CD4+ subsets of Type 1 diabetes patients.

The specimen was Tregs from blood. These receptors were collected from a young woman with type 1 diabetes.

CDR3 residues: CASSPGKGMNPEQFF. The CDR3 nucleotides are TGTGCCAGCTCACCCGGGAAGGGTATGAATCCTGAGCAGTTCTTC. The V call is TRBV18, the J call TRBJ2-1, with a tentative D call TRBD2 (5 bases). Germline V CDR1 and CDR2: KGHSH, LQKENI. With 3 bases removed from V and 9 bases from J, the gap between germline ends came to 18 bases. This CDR3 is built from 15 residues.

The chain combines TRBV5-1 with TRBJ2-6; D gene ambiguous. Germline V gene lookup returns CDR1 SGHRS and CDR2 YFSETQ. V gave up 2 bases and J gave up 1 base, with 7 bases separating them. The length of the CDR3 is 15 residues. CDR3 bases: TGCGCCAGCAGCTTATACAGTTCTGGGGCCAACGTCCTGACTTTC. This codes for CASSLYSSGANVLTF.

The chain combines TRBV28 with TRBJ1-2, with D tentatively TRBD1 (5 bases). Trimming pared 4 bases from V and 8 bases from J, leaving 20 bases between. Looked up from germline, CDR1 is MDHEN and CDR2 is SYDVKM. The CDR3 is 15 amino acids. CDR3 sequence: CASSSPGTFVRGYTF. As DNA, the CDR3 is TGTGCCAGCAGTTCCCCCGGGACTTTCGTCCGGGGCTACACCTTC.

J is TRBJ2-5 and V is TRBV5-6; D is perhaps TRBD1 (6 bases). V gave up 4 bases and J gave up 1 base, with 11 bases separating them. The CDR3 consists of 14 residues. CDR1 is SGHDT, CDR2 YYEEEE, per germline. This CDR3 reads CASSLRDIQETQYF. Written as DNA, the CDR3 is TGTGCCAGCAGCCTTAGGGACATCCAAGAGACCCAGTACTTC.

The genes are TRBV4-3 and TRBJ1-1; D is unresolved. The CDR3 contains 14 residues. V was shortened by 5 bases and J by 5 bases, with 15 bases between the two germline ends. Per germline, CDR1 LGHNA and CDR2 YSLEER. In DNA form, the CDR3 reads TGCGCCAGCAGCAAACTAGAGACGGGAACTGAAGCTTTCTTT. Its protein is CASSKLETGTEAFF.

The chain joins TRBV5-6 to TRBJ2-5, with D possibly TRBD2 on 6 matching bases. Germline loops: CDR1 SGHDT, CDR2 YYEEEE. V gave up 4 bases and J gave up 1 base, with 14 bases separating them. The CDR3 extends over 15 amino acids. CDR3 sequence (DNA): TGTGCCAGCAGCCTGATGGTTAGCGGCCAAGAGACCCAGTACTTC. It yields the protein CASSLMVSGQETQYF.

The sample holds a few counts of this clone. CDR3 nucleotides: TGCGCCAGCAGCAACGGGGGGAGGACTGAAGCTTTCTTT. This translates into CASSNGGRTEAFF. The genes are TRBV5-1 and TRBJ1-1; D possibly corresponds to TRBD1 (5 bases). V was cut by 4 bases and J by 5 bases, with 12 bases left in between. This CDR3 spans 13 amino acids. Germline CDR1 is SGHRS and CDR2 is YFSETQ.

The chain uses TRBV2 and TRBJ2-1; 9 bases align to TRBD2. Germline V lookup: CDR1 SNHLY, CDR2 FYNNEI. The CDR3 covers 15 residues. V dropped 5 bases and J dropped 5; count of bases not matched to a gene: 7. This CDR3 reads CASSKRLAENNEQFF. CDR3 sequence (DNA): TGTGCCAGCAGTAAGAGACTAGCGGAAAACAATGAGCAGTTCTTC.

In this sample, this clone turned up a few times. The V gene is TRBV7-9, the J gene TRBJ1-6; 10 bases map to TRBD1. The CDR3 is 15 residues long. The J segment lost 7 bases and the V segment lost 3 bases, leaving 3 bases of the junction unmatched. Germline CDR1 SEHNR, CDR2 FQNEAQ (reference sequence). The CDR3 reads CASSLQGQGNSPLHF. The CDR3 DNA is TGTGCCAGCAGCTTGCAGGGACAGGGGAATTCACCCCTCCACTTT.

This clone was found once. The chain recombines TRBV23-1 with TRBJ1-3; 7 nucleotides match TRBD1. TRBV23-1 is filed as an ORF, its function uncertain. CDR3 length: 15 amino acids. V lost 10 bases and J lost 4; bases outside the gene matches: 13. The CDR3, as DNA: TGCGCCAAACAGTCAAGGGAGGACAGGGGAAACACCATATATTTT. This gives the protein CAKQSREDRGNTIYF.

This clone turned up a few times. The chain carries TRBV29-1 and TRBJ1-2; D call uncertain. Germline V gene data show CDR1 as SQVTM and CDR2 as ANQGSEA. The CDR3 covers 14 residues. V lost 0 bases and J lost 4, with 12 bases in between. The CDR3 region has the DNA TGCAGCGTTGAAGATGGCCCAATGGCCTATGGCTACACCTTC. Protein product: CSVEDGPMAYGYTF.

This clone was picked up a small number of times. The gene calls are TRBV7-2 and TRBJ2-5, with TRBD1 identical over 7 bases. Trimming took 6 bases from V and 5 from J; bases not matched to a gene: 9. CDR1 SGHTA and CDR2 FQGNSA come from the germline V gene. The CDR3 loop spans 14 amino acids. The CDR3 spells CASRRGGGLETQYF. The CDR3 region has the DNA TGTGCCAGCAGAAGAGGGGGCGGGCTGGAGACCCAGTACTTC.

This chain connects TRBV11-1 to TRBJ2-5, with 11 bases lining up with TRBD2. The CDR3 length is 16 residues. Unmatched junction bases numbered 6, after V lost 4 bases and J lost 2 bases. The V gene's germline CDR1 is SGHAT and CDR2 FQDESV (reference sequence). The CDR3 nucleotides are TGTGCCAGCAGCTCGTGGGGGACTAGCGGACAAGAGACCCAGTACTTC. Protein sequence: CASSSWGTSGQETQYF.

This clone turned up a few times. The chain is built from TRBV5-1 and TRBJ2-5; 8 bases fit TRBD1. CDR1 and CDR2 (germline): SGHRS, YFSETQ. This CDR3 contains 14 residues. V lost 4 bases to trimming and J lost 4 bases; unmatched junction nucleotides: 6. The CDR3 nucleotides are TGCGCCAGCAGCGCGGGACAGGCCCCAGAGACCCAGTACTTC. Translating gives CASSAGQAPETQYF. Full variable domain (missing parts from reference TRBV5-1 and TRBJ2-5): KAGVTQTPRYLIKTRGQQVTLSCSPISGHRSVSWYQQTPGQGLQFLFEYFSETQRNKGNFPGRFSGRQFSNSRSEMNVSTLELGDSALYLCASSAGQAPETQYFGPGTRLLVL.

The CDR3 reads CASSPLRTSGFNEQFF. The DNA for the CDR3 is TGTGCCAGCAGCCCCCTGAGGACTAGCGGGTTCAATGAGCAGTTCTTC. The chain combines TRBV7-6 with TRBJ2-1; 11 bases map to TRBD2. Unmatched junction bases numbered 9, after V lost 5 bases and J lost 6 bases. The CDR3 is made up of 16 amino acids. CDR1 is SGHVS, CDR2 FNYEAQ, per germline.

CDR3 nucleotide sequence: TGTGCCAGCAAGACACAGGGTCACGGCTACACCTTC. It specifies CASKTQGHGYTF. The chain links TRBV27 to TRBJ1-2; D possibly corresponds to TRBD1 (6 bases). Germline V gene data show CDR1 as MNHEY and CDR2 as SMNVEV (reference sequence). V lost 7 bases to trimming and J lost 8 bases, with 14 bases between them. The CDR3 consists of 12 residues.

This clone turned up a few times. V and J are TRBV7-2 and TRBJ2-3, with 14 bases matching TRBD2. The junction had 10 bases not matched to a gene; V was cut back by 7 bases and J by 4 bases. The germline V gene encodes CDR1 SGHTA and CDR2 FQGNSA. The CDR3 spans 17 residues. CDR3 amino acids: CASTPGLAGDIADTQYF. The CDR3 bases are TGTGCCAGCACCCCGGGACTAGCGGGAGATATCGCAGATACGCAGTATTTT. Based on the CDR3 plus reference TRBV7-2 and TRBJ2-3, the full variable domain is GAGVSQSPSNKVTEKGKDVELRCDPISGHTALYWYRQSLGQGLEFLIYFQGNSAPDKSGLPSDRFSAERTGGSVSTLTIQRTQQEDSAVYLCASTPGLAGDIADTQYFGPGTRLTVL.

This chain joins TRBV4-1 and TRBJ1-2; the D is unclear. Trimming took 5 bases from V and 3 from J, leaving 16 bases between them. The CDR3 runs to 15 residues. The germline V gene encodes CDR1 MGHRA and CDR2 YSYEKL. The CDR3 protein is CASSGPGRKDYGYTF. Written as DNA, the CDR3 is TGCGCCAGCAGCGGGCCCGGCAGAAAAGACTATGGCTACACCTTC.

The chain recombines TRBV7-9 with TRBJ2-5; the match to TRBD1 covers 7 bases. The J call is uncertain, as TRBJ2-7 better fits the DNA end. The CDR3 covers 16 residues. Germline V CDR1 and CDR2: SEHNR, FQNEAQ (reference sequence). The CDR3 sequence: CASSLRRQGPTYEQYF. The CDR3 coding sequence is TGTGCCAGCAGCCTGAGAAGACAGGGACCAACCTACGAGCAGTACTTC.

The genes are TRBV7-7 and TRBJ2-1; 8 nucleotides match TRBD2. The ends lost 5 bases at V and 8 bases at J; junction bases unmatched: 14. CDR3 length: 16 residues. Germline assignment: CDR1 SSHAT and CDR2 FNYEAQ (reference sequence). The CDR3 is CASSPTSGGLGDEQFF. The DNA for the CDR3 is TGTGCCAGCAGCCCAACGAGCGGGGGCCTCGGAGATGAGCAGTTCTTC.

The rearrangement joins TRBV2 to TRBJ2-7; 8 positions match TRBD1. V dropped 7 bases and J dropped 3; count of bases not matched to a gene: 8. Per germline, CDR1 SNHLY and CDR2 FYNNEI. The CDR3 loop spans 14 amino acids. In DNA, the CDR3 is TGTGCCAGCAAGGGACAGGCGATCCGCTACGAGCAGTACTTC. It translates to CASKGQAIRYEQYF.

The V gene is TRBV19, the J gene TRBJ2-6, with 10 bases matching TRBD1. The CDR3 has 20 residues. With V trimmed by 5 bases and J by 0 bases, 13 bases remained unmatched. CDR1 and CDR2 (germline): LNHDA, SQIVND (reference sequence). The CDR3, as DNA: TGTGCCAGTAGTTCAATCTCCGGGACAGGGGAGTTCTCTGGGGCCAACGTCCTGACTTTC. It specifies CASSSISGTGEFSGANVLTF.

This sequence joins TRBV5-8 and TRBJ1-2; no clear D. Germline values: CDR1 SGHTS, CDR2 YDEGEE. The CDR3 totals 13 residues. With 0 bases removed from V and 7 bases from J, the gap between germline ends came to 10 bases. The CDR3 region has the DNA TGTGCCAGCAGCTTGGATGGCCCGGGTGGCTACACCTTC. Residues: CASSLDGPGGYTF.